Below, 27 T cell receptor beta chains from the same sample are listed, as sequenced in a study of OX40 agonist ivuxolimab in advanced cancers. Sequencing used immunoSEQ multiplex PCR; TCRdb keeps in-frame clones, though not all of them. The sample gives about 99,000 clones, around nine tenths of which show up once; less than 0.4% is in the top ten. Specimen: CD4+ or CD8+ T cells sorted from blood, collected in a trial of the OX40 agonist ivuxolimab. The receptors stem from an adult with an advanced solid tumor such as melanoma, head and neck, liver or kidney cancer.

V gene TRBV9 combines with J gene TRBJ2-2; D ambiguous. Trimming took off 0 bases at V and 0 bases at J, with 9 bases between the two ends. This CDR3 has 16 residues. From germline, CDR1 is SGDLS and CDR2 YYNGEE. Here the CDR3 DNA reads TGTGCCAGCAGCGTAGTGGGCAGCACGAACACCGGGGAGCTGTTTTTT. This translates into CASSVVGSTNTGELFF. The full variable domain, with the rest looked up from reference TRBV9 and TRBJ2-2, is DSGVTQTPKHLITATGQRVTLRCSPRSGDLSVYWYQQSLDQGLQFLIQYYNGEERAKGNILERFSAQQFPDLHSELNLSSLELGDSALYFCASSVVGSTNTGELFFGEGSRLTVL.

The chain uses TRBV7-9 and TRBJ2-1, with 7 nucleotides matching TRBD2. The CDR3 consists of 15 residues. Germline-derived CDR1 and CDR2 are SEHNR and FQNEAQ (reference sequence). J gave up 8 bases and V 4 bases, and 11 bases lay outside the gene matches. The CDR3 protein is CASSWETRGEYEQFF. DNA of the CDR3: TGTGCCAGCAGCTGGGAAACTCGGGGGGAATATGAGCAGTTCTTC.

This rearrangement joins TRBV19 to TRBJ2-1; 12 bases align to TRBD2. V shed 5 bases and J 6 bases; nucleotides not matched to a gene: 8. This CDR3 is 16 amino acids long. Per germline, CDR1 LNHDA and CDR2 SQIVND (reference sequence). The CDR3 is CASSYPGTSGRNEQFF. The CDR3 DNA is TGTGCCAGTAGTTACCCCGGGACTAGCGGGCGCAATGAGCAGTTCTTC.

The V gene is TRBV27, the J gene TRBJ1-4; D gene uncertain. The CDR3 loop spans 16 amino acids. CDR1 and CDR2 (germline): MNHEY, SMNVEV (reference sequence). The ends were cut back, 0 bases at V and 0 bases at J, with 8 bases in the middle. The CDR3 DNA follows: TGTGCCAGCAGTTTATCCCACCCCACAACTAATGAAAAACTGTTTTTT. Residues: CASSLSHPTTNEKLFF.

V usage is TRBV6-4 and J usage is TRBJ2-1; D not resolved. Trimming shortened V by 2 bases and J by 4 bases, and 12 bases separated the two germline ends. The CDR3 loop spans 15 amino acids. Germline CDR1 and CDR2: MRHNA and SNTAGT. The CDR3 spells CASSDGDKPYNEQFF. The CDR3 region has the DNA TGTGCCAGCAGTGACGGAGACAAACCGTACAATGAGCAGTTCTTC.

The chain employs TRBV7-2 and TRBJ1-4; D remains unclear. V lost 5 bases, J lost 8 bases, and 9 bases lay in between. From germline, CDR1 is SGHTA and CDR2 FQGNSA. The CDR3 sequence is 12 residues long. As DNA, the CDR3 is TGTGCCAGCAGCCCTAGTGGGGAAAAACTGTTTTTT. Amino acids: CASSPSGEKLFF.

The rearrangement links TRBV15 to TRBJ2-7, with 8 bases fitting TRBD2. Germline loops: CDR1 LNHNV, CDR2 YYDKDF (reference sequence). The CDR3 has 15 amino acids. V lost 1 base and J lost 5; bases outside the gene matches: 7. The CDR3 region has the DNA TGTGCCACCAGCAGAGTTGGGACTAGTCCCCACGAGCAGTACTTC. This sequence encodes CATSRVGTSPHEQYF.

The chain joins TRBV5-1 to TRBJ1-4; TRBD1 matches 12 bases. Per the germline V gene, CDR1 is SGHRS and CDR2 is YFSETQ. CDR3 length equals 18 residues. The J segment lost 4 bases and the V segment lost 4 bases, leaving 11 bases of the junction unmatched. CDR3 nucleotide sequence: TGCGCCAGCAGCCGAGGTGGGACAGGGGGCCCAGTTAATGAAAAACTGTTTTTT. This gives the protein CASSRGGTGGPVNEKLFF.

The chain couples TRBV4-2 to TRBJ2-1, with 14 bases aligning to TRBD2. The ends lost 1 base at V and 7 bases at J; junction bases unmatched: 9. Germline CDR1 reads LGHNA; CDR2 reads YNFKEQ. There are 18 residues in the CDR3. CDR3 loop: CASSQVGLAGGIVNEQFF. As DNA, the CDR3 is TGTGCCAGCAGCCAAGTCGGACTAGCGGGAGGTATCGTAAATGAGCAGTTCTTC.

This chain joins TRBV18 and TRBJ2-7; 13 nucleotides match TRBD2. Germline CDR1 and CDR2: KGHSH and LQKENI. The V and J ends lost 3 bases and 5 bases, in that order; junction bases with no gene match: 4. The CDR3 has 15 residues. The DNA for the CDR3 is TGTGCCAGCTCACCTAGACTAGCGGGAGGCCACGAGCAGTACTTC. It specifies CASSPRLAGGHEQYF.

This clone was picked up a small number of times. This rearrangement joins TRBV5-1 to TRBJ2-7; 8 bases align to TRBD1. Germline CDR1 and CDR2: SGHRS and YFSETQ. V gave up 3 bases and J gave up 0 bases; unmatched junction bases: 11. This CDR3 spans 17 amino acids. The CDR3 reads CASSSPRGQASSYEQYF. The CDR3 DNA is TGCGCCAGCAGCTCCCCCAGGGGACAGGCGAGCTCCTACGAGCAGTACTTC.

This clone was seen only once. This chain joins TRBV18 and TRBJ2-2, with D perhaps TRBD1 or TRBD2 (5 bases each). This CDR3 has 16 amino acids. Trimming took 3 bases from V and 4 from J, leaving 15 bases between them. CDR1 and CDR2 from the germline V gene are KGHSH and LQKENI. CDR3 amino acids: CASSPWGRTGTGELFF. As DNA, the CDR3 is TGTGCCAGCTCACCGTGGGGACGCACGGGCACCGGGGAGCTGTTTTTT.

The V and J genes are TRBV28 and TRBJ1-2, with D uncertain. Per germline, CDR1 MDHEN and CDR2 SYDVKM. V shed 3 bases and J shed 4 bases, with 6 bases lying between them. The CDR3 totals 12 residues. Here the CDR3 DNA reads TGTGCCAGCAGTTTTTCCAGCTATGGCTACACCTTC. Its translation: CASSFSSYGYTF.

J is TRBJ1-1 and V is TRBV6-5, with TRBD1 matching 9 bases. CDR1 is MNHEY, CDR2 SVGAGI, per germline. The CDR3 contains 14 residues. V gave up 6 bases and J gave up 4 bases; unmatched junction bases: 6. Written as DNA, the CDR3 is TGTGCCAGCAGGGAACAGGGGGCTAGCACTGAAGCTTTCTTT. It is translated as CASREQGASTEAFF.

V usage is TRBV11-3 and J usage is TRBJ2-7; the D is unclear. This CDR3 is 13 amino acids long. V gave up 3 bases and J gave up 2 bases, with 8 bases separating them. Per germline, CDR1 SGHNT and CDR2 YENEEA. The CDR3 bases are TGTGCCAGCAGCTTCAGCGAGACCTACGAGCAGTACTTC. Translated, it gives CASSFSETYEQYF.

V is TRBV19 and J is TRBJ1-5; the D gene is possibly TRBD1 (5 bases). The V gene lost 2 bases and the J gene lost 7 bases, with 9 bases spanning the gap. Per the germline V gene, CDR1 is LNHDA and CDR2 is SQIVND (reference sequence). The CDR3 extends over 13 amino acids. The CDR3 here is CASSIQGRQPQHF. The CDR3 nucleotides read TGTGCCAGTAGTATACAGGGCCGCCAGCCCCAGCATTTT.

The J gene is TRBJ1-3, the V gene TRBV10-3, with D uncertain. Germline V gene data show CDR1 as ENHRY and CDR2 as SYGVKD. V lost 1 base to trimming and J lost 0 bases, with 4 bases between them. The CDR3 is 14 amino acids. The CDR3 DNA sequence: TGTGCCATCAGTGAGTACAGCTCTGGAAACACCATATATTTT. Translated: CAISEYSSGNTIYF.

V is TRBV4-3 and J is TRBJ2-3; D is perhaps TRBD1 or TRBD2 (6 bases each). This CDR3 has 14 residues. Germline-derived CDR1 and CDR2 are LGHNA and YSLEER. V shed 0 bases and J shed 9 bases, with 13 bases lying between them. In DNA, the CDR3 is TGCGCCAGCAGCCAAGAATGGGGCGGGACAACGCAGTATTTT. Translation: CASSQEWGGTTQYF.

The chain recombines TRBV4-1 with TRBJ2-2; TRBD2 is a possible D gene (6 bases). Looked up from germline, CDR1 is MGHRA and CDR2 is YSYEKL. The CDR3 length is 15 residues. With 2 bases removed from V and 4 bases from J, the gap between germline ends came to 11 bases. The CDR3, as DNA: TGCGCCAGCAGCCAACCTCTAGCGTCCACCGGGGAGCTGTTTTTT. Translating gives CASSQPLASTGELFF.

The rearrangement joins TRBV25-1 to TRBJ2-5; D perhaps matches TRBD1 (6 bases). V shed 4 bases and J shed 2 bases, with 14 bases lying between them. The CDR3 has 15 residues. In germline, CDR1 is MGHDK, CDR2 SYGVNS. Written as DNA, the CDR3 is TGTGCCAGCAGTGTTTTTGGGGGCAGGCAAGAGACCCAGTACTTC. Protein sequence: CASSVFGGRQETQYF.

V gene TRBV6-6 combines with J gene TRBJ2-2; D tentatively reads TRBD1 or TRBD2 (5 bases each). There are 15 residues in the CDR3. Trimming stripped 0 bases from V and 0 bases from J, with 5 bases between. Germline V gene lookup returns CDR1 MNHNY and CDR2 SVGAGI (reference sequence). In DNA form, the CDR3 reads TGTGCCAGCAGTTACTCGGGACCGAACACCGGGGAGCTGTTTTTT. This gives the protein CASSYSGPNTGELFF.

The chain couples TRBV7-3 to TRBJ1-3, with TRBD1 identical over 9 bases. Germline trimming cut 5 bases from V and 2 bases from J; bases unmatched to any gene: 16. Germline CDR1 SGHTA, CDR2 FQGTGA. This CDR3 contains 19 residues. The CDR3: CASSPTGTGYSGAGNTIYF. The CDR3 region has the DNA TGTGCCAGCAGCCCAACCGGGACAGGGTATTCTGGTGCTGGAAACACCATATATTTT.

The chain uses TRBV5-1 and TRBJ2-7; weak D call: TRBD1 (6 bases). The CDR3 is made up of 15 amino acids. V shed 0 bases and J shed 5 bases, with 15 bases lying between them. Germline CDR1 SGHRS, CDR2 YFSETQ. The CDR3 DNA follows: TGCGCCAGCAGCTTGGGCACAGGGAGAATCCACGAGCAGTACTTC. Residues: CASSLGTGRIHEQYF.

This clone has a single count. The chain recombines TRBV11-3 with TRBJ2-3; either TRBD1 or TRBD2 may fit D (5 bases each). Germline assignment: CDR1 SGHNT and CDR2 YENEEA. V shed 5 bases and J shed 2 bases, with 14 bases lying between them. The CDR3 spans 15 residues. The CDR3 bases are TGTGCCAGCAGCCCCGCCGGGGCGCCCACAGATACGCAGTATTTT. It encodes CASSPAGAPTDTQYF.

The genes are TRBV6-5 and TRBJ2-7; no definite D call. The CDR3 length is 14 residues. Germline lookup yields CDR1 MNHEY and CDR2 SVGAGI. The V gene lost 0 bases and the J gene lost 3 bases, with 9 bases spanning the gap. The CDR3 region is CASSYSGTRYEQYF. The CDR3 DNA sequence: TGTGCCAGCAGTTACTCGGGCACCCGCTACGAGCAGTACTTC.

This clone was detected only once. The CDR3 protein is CASSYDGRRNEQFF. The CDR3 DNA is TGTGCCAGCAGTTACGACGGGAGAAGGAATGAGCAGTTCTTC. The J gene is TRBJ2-1, the V gene TRBV6-5; D is possibly TRBD2 (6 bases). Germline values: CDR1 MNHEY, CDR2 SVGAGI. Trimming stripped 2 bases from V and 7 bases from J, with 12 bases between. This CDR3 comprises 14 residues.

The V gene is TRBV11-3, the J gene TRBJ2-1; 11 nucleotides align to TRBD2. J lost 10 bases, V lost 5 bases, and 10 bases had no gene match. The CDR3 is 15 amino acids. Looked up from germline, CDR1 is SGHNT and CDR2 is YENEEA. Written as DNA, the CDR3 is TGTGCCAGCAGCCCGGGGACTAGCGGCCCCCGCGAGCAGTTCTTC. Protein sequence: CASSPGTSGPREQFF.